This T cell receptor (beta chain) was captured by sequencing in a study of regulatory T cells in long-lasting Graves disease. Study background: The criterion for persistent Graves' disease was over 5 years of antithyroid drugs with positive TSH receptor antibodies.

Study-wide points: Not thyroid tissue but only peripheral blood was studied. Sample size, which was small, may have reduced accuracy. There was favoring of TRBV28, TRBJ1-2 and TRBJ2-5 in persistent disease.

Indicated time point: persistent/refractory GD, antithyroid drugs over 5 years with positive TRAb. PBMCs provided the RNA from which the TCR library was made. Per the germline V gene, CDR1 is SGHRS and CDR2 is YFSETQ. This CDR3 is built from 15 residues. As concerns this clonotype: Its antigen is still unknown. A read error may account for a junction end that differs from germline.

iRepertoire HTBI primers and Arm-PCR of CDR3 regions built TCR beta libraries. TCRdb re-analysed the multiplex PCR reads in MiXCR, keeping a single row per CDR3 protein. The table lists about 660,000 distinct CDR3 sequences, around 30% of them singletons. The chain joins TRBV5-1 to TRBJ1-5; D is uncertain. This sequence originates from a female donor with Graves disease. The material was peripheral blood mononuclear cells (PBMCs), obtained when the disease was refractory, from a patient treated with antithyroid drugs. In DNA, the CDR3 is TGTGCCAGCAGCTTGGGTCCCAGCTCTGGTCAGCCCCAGCATTTT. It codes for CASSLGPSSGQPQHF.